The 15 T cell receptor beta chains presented below share a single source sample, sequenced in a study of blood T cell repertoires in COVID-19. Only in-frame clones appear in the TCRdb table, and some are missing; sequencing was by immunoSEQ multiplex PCR. The table includes approximately 250,000 clones, around 82% detected once. The sample consisted of peripheral blood. Receptors were obtained from a human donor in a cohort sampled during active COVID-19.

The DNA for the CDR3 is TGTGCCAGCAGTTTACAAACAGGGTTGGATGGCTACACCTTC. Translated: CASSLQTGLDGYTF. The rearrangement uses TRBV28 and TRBJ1-2; tentative D call: TRBD1 (6 bases). Per germline, CDR1 MDHEN and CDR2 SYDVKM. This CDR3 is 14 amino acids long. Trimming removed 2 bases at V and 6 bases at J, with 13 bases between.

CDR3 DNA: TGTGCCAGCAGCCCGTACCGGCTAGCGGGAGAAAAAGAGACCCAGTACTTC. Translated, it gives CASSPYRLAGEKETQYF. The V and J genes are TRBV27 and TRBJ2-5, with 10 bases that match TRBD2. Germline lookup yields CDR1 MNHEY and CDR2 SMNVEV (reference sequence). This CDR3 is 17 amino acids long. With 6 bases clipped from V and 3 bases from J, the junction kept 13 bases outside the gene matches.

The chain has TRBV27 and TRBJ2-3, with 10 bases aligning to TRBD2. The CDR3 covers 16 residues. With 2 bases clipped from V and 5 bases from J, the junction kept 7 bases outside the gene matches. The V gene's germline CDR1 is MNHEY and CDR2 SMNVEV (reference sequence). The CDR3 region has the DNA TGTGCCAGCAGTTTAGTGGGGGCTAGCGGGAGAGATACGCAGTATTTT. Its translation is CASSLVGASGRDTQYF.

V usage is TRBV4-3 and J usage is TRBJ1-4, with TRBD1 matching 8 bases. The CDR3 loop spans 16 amino acids. V shed 1 base, J shed 5 bases, and the junction held 6 bases outside the gene matches. Germline values: CDR1 LGHNA, CDR2 YSLEER. The chain's CDR3 is CASSQAGGQGNEKLFF. In DNA form, the CDR3 reads TGCGCCAGCAGCCAAGCGGGAGGACAGGGCAATGAAAAACTGTTTTTT.

The chain links TRBV24-1 to TRBJ1-2; maybe TRBD1 (6 bases). Germline loops: CDR1 KGHDR, CDR2 SFDVKD. V shed 4 bases and J shed 8 bases, with 10 bases lying between them. CDR3 length equals 12 residues. CDR3 sequence reads: CATSETGIGYTF. The CDR3 bases are TGTGCCACCAGTGAAACAGGGATCGGCTACACCTTC.

In regard to this clone: This same CDR3 is encoded by further DNA sequences in the sample. The chain carries TRBV18 and TRBJ1-2; no clear D. This CDR3 comprises 13 residues. V lost 2 bases, J lost 2 bases, and 6 bases lay in between. CDR1 is KGHSH and CDR2 is LQKENI in the germline V gene. As DNA, the CDR3 is TGTGCCAGCTCACCAGGCAGAAACTATGGCTACACCTTC. Translating gives CASSPGRNYGYTF.

The chain employs TRBV11-2 and TRBJ1-1, with 8 bases matching TRBD1. Unmatched junction bases numbered 11, after V lost 5 bases and J lost 9 bases. In germline, CDR1 is SGHAT, CDR2 FQNNGV. This CDR3 region has 14 residues. CDR3 DNA sequence: TGTGCCAGCAGCCCCTTGACAGGGGTCGCCCAAGCTTTCTTT. Translated, it gives CASSPLTGVAQAFF.

This rearrangement joins TRBV2 to TRBJ2-7, with TRBD1 matching over 9 bases. The CDR3 spans 16 residues. Germline V lookup: CDR1 SNHLY, CDR2 FYNNEI. V trimming: 1 base; J trimming: 2 bases; junction bases outside the gene matches: 6. Here the CDR3 reads CASSEGLYRGPYEQYF. The CDR3 DNA reads as TGTGCCAGCAGTGAAGGACTCTACAGGGGGCCCTACGAGCAGTACTTC.

The genes are TRBV7-2 and TRBJ2-1; 7 bases match TRBD2. The CDR3 covers 18 residues. The V gene end was trimmed by 5 bases and the J gene end by 0 bases; junction bases not matched to a gene: 13. Germline CDR1 reads SGHTA; CDR2 reads FQGNSA. The CDR3 nucleotides read TGTGCCAGCAGCCCGCGCTCACTAGCGAGACACTCCTACAATGAGCAGTTCTTC. It yields the protein CASSPRSLARHSYNEQFF.

CDR3 bases: TGCGCCAGCAGCTTGGAATCCCGAGGGCCCGCCTATGGCTACACCTTC. Its translation is CASSLESRGPAYGYTF. The rearrangement uses TRBV5-1 and TRBJ1-2; D remains ambiguous. The germline V and J ends were trimmed by 0 bases and 4 bases, with 16 bases remaining between them. The CDR3 sequence is 16 residues long. CDR1 and CDR2 from the germline V gene are SGHRS and YFSETQ.

The chain uses TRBV9 and TRBJ1-3; D is unclear. Germline V gene lookup returns CDR1 SGDLS and CDR2 YYNGEE. V was clipped by 0 bases and J by 0 bases, with 10 bases between them. CDR3 length equals 16 residues. The CDR3 DNA follows: TGTGCCAGCAGCGTAGGGGCCTTGAGCTCTGGAAACACCATATATTTT. It translates to CASSVGALSSGNTIYF. Complete variable domain (other parts from reference TRBV9 and TRBJ1-3): DSGVTQTPKHLITATGQRVTLRCSPRSGDLSVYWYQQSLDQGLQFLIQYYNGEERAKGNILERFSAQQFPDLHSELNLSSLELGDSALYFCASSVGALSSGNTIYFGEGSWLTVV.

The chain joins TRBV6-5 to TRBJ1-2, with TRBD1 matching over 10 bases. This CDR3 has 14 amino acids. Per the germline V gene, CDR1 is MNHEY and CDR2 is SVGAGI. Trimming took 6 bases from V and 2 from J; bases not matched to a gene: 3. CDR3 bases: TGTGCCAGCAGGCAGACAGGGGGCAACTATGGCTACACCTTC. Protein product: CASRQTGGNYGYTF.

This rearrangement joins TRBV4-1 to TRBJ2-3; TRBD2 aligns across 10 bases. The germline V gene has CDR1 MGHRA and CDR2 YSYEKL. After removal of 1 base from V and 6 bases from J, the junction contained 4 bases not matched to a gene. CDR3 size: 15 residues. CDR3 amino acids: CASSQASGSWDTQYF. For the CDR3, the DNA is TGCGCCAGCAGCCAAGCTAGCGGGAGTTGGGATACGCAGTATTTT.

This chain connects TRBV5-4 to TRBJ2-2, with 7 bases fitting TRBD1. V was pared by 4 bases and J by 4 bases, with 7 bases of the junction left unmatched. Germline V CDR1 and CDR2: SGHNT, YYREEE (reference sequence). The length of the CDR3 is 15 residues. CDR3 residues: CASSQRTGRTGELFF. The DNA for the CDR3 is TGTGCCAGCAGCCAAAGGACAGGTCGCACCGGGGAGCTGTTTTTT.

This clone has just one count. The rearrangement uses TRBV10-2 and TRBJ1-5, with TRBD1 matching 10 bases. Germline V lookup: CDR1 WSHSY, CDR2 SAAADI. The CDR3 totals 16 residues. V trimming: 6 bases; J trimming: 0 bases; junction bases outside the gene matches: 5. The CDR3 DNA is TGCGCCAGCAGAATGACAGGGGGCCATAGCAATCAGCCCCAGCATTTT. Translated: CASRMTGGHSNQPQHF.